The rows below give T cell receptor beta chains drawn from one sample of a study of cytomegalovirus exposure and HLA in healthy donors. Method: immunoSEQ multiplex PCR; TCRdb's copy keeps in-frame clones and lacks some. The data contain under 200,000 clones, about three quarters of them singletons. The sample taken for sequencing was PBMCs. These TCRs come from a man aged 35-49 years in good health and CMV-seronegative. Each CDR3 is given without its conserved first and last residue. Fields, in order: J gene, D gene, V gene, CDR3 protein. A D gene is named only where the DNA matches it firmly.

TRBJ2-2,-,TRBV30,AWRSPDRNTGELF
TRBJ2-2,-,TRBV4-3,ASSQDPARTGELF
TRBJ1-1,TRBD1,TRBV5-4,ASSLRPGGSAF
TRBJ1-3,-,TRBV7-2,ASSSAVAGNTIY
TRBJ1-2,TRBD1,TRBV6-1,ASSPGQGANYGYT
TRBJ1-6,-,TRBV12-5,ASGRDIYNSPLH
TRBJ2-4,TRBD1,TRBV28,ASSSAGTGVNIQY
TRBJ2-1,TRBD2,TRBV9,ASSVRPPSSGGNNEQF
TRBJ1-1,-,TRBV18,ASSPSDTRGAF
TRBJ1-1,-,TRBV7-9,SSSSTGGTEAF
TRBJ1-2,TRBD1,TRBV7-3,ASSPQGAGYGYT
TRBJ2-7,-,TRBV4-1,ASSQVGQSYEQY
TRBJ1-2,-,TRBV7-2,ASTGKLWGAYGYT
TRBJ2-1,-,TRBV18,ASSPSGISYNEQF
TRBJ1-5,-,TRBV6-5,ASSTGYSNQPQH
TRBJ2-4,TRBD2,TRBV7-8,ASSSGTSGRQGTKNIQY
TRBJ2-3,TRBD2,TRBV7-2,ASGGVTDTQY
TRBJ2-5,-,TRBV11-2,ASSPPPGRETQY
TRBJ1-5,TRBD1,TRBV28,ASSETGGIHQPQH
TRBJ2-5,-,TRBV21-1,ASSKDGQSDQETQY
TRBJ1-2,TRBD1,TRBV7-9,ASSLASGTVNGYT
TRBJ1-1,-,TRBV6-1,ASSEAPEGRNTEAF
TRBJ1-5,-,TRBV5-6,ASSLSPGLSNQPQH
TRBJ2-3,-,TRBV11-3,ASSPQGTGTDTQY
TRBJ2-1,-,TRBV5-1,ASSQLALSSYNEQF
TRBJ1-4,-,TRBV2,ASEPGGTNEKLF
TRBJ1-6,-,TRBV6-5,ASRGKSPSPLH
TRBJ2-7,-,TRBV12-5,ASGLVTGLYEQY
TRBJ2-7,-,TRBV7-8,ASTASSYYEQY
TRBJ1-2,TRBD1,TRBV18,ASSQDRAYGYT
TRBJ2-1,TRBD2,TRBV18,ASSQTNSGIPNEQF
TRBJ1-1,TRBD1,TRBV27,ASSHGDRNTEAF
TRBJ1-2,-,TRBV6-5,ASRMTVNYGYT
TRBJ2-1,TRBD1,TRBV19,ASSIPGQGTNEQF
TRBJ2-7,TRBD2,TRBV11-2,ASSFSGSASYEQY
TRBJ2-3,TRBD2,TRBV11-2,ASSAPGLAGGGDTQY
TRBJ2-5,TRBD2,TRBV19,ASSRGTSGETQY
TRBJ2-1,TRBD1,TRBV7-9,ASSLAGTGERNEQF
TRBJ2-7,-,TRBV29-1,SARGGSSYEQY
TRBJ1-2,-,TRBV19,ASSIDREVNYGYT
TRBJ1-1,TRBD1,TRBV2,ASTPDRGSTEAF
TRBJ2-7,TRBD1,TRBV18,ASSPMAGGVRYEQY
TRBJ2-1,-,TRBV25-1,ASSSFRDLVNEQF
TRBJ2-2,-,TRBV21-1,PRGTGVTGELF
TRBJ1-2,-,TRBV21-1,ASSAPDRINYGYT